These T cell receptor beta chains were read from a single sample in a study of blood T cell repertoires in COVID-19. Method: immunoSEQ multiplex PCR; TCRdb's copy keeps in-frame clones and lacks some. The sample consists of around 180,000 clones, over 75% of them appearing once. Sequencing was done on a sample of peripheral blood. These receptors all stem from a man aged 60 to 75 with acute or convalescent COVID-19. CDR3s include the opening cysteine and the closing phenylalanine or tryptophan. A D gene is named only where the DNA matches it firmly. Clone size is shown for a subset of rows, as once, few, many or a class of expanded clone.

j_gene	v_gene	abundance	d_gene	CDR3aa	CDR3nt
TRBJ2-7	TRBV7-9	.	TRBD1	CASSGGQVPYEQYF	TGTGCCAGCAGCGGGGGACAGGTGCCGTACGAGCAGTACTTC
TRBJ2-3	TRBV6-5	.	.	CASSYSWGVVTDTQYF	TGTGCCAGCAGTTACTCGTGGGGGGTGGTCACAGATACGCAGTATTTT
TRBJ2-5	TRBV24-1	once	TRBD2	CATMPAGGGETQYF	TGTGCCACGATGCCGGCGGGAGGAGGAGAGACCCAGTACTTC
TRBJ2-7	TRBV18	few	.	CASSPAQAEQYF	TGTGCCAGCTCACCGGCCCAGGCCGAGCAGTACTTC
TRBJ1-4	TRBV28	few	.	CASSLVATVNEKLFF	TGTGCCAGCAGTTTAGTCGCTACAGTTAATGAAAAACTGTTTTTT
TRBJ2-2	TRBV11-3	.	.	CASSFMSGELFF	TGTGCCAGCAGCTTTATGTCCGGGGAGCTGTTTTTT
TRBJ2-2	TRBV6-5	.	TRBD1	CASSYSEGAGTGELFF	TGTGCCAGCAGTTACTCAGAGGGGGCGGGCACCGGGGAGCTGTTTTTT
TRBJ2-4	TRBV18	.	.	CASSRAAGLAKNIQYF	TGTGCCAGCTCACGGGCCGCGGGGCTAGCCAAAAACATTCAGTACTTC
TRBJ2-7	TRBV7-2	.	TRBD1	CASSLGGTGSSEQYF	TGTGCCAGCAGCTTAGGGGGGACAGGGTCTTCCGAGCAGTACTTC
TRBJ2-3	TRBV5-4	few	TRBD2	CASSLRAGGPTDTQYF	TGTGCCAGCAGCTTGAGGGCGGGAGGGCCAACAGATACGCAGTATTTT